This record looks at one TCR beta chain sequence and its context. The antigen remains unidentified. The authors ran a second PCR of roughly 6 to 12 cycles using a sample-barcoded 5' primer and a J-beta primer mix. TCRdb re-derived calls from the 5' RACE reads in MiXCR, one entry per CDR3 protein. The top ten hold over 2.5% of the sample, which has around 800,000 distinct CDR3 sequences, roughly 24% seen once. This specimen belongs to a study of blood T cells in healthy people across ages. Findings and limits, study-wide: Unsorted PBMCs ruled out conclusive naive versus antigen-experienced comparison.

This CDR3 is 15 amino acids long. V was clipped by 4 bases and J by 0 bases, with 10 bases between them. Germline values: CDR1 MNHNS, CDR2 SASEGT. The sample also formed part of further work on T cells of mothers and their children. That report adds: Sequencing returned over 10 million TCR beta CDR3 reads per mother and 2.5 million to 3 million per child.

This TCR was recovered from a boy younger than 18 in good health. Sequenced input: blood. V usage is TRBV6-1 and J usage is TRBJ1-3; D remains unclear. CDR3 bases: TGTGCCAGCAGTGTGATGATCGGCTCTGGAAACACCATATATTTT. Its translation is CASSVMIGSGNTIYF.